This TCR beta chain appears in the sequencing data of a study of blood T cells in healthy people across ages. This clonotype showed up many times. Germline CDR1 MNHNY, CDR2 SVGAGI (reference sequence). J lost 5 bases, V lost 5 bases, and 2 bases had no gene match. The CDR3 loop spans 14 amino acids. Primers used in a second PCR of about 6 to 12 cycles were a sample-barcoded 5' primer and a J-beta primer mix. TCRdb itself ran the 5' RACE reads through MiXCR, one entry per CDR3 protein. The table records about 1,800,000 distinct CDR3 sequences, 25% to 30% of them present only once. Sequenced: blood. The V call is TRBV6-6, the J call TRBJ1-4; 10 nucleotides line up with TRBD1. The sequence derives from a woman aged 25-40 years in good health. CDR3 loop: CASSRGQGNEKLFF. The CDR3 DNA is TGTGCCAGCAGTAGGGGACAGGGGAATGAAAAACTGTTTTTT.